This T cell receptor beta chain comes out of a study of cytomegalovirus exposure and HLA in healthy donors. Regarding the study as a whole: A list of approximately 160 TCR beta chains associated with cytomegalovirus was given. TCR beta V- and J-gene trimming was later associated with a missense DCLRE1C variant.

This clone was observed a handful of times. As yet, its antigen is unknown. Vbeta (60) and Jbeta (13) primers were used in the PCR. Using immunoSEQ multiplex PCR, the repertoire was profiled, and TCRdb retains in-frame clones only, with some absent. The repertoire holds roughly 120,000 clones, approximately 15% seen once, with 1.9% in the top ten. Germline CDR1 is ENHRY and CDR2 is SYGVKD. The CDR3 contains 15 residues. Trimming at V came to 6 bases and at J to 7 bases, leaving 9 bases not matched to a gene. The sample comprised PBMCs. The clonotype comes from a woman in her late teens or twenties in good health and CMV-seronegative. The V call is TRBV10-3, the J call TRBJ2-1; 10 bases match TRBD1. The CDR3 is CAIRLTGQGGNEQFF. The DNA for the CDR3 is TGTGCCATCAGGCTCACCGGACAGGGGGGGAATGAGCAGTTCTTC.